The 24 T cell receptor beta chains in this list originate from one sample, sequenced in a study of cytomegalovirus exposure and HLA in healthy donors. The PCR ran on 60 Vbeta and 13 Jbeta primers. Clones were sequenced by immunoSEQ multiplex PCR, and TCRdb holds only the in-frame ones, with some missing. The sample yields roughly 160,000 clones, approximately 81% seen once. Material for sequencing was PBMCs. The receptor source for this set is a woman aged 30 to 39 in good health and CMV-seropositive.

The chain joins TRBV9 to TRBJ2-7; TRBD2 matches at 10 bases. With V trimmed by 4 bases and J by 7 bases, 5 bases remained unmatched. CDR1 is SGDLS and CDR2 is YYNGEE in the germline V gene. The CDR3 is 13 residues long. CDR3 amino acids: CASSTRAGGEQYF. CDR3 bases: TGTGCCAGCAGCACGCGAGCGGGGGGGGAGCAGTACTTC.

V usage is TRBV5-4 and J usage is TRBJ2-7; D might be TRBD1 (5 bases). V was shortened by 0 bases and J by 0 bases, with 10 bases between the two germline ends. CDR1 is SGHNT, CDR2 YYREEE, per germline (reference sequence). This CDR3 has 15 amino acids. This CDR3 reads CASSLGGPSSYEQYF. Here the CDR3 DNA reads TGTGCCAGCAGCTTGGGGGGCCCTAGCTCCTACGAGCAGTACTTC.

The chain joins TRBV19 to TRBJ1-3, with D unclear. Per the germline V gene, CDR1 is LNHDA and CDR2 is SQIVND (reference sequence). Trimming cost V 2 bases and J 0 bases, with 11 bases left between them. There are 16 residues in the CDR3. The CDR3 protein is CASSISFAGSGNTIYF. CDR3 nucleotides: TGTGCCAGTAGTATAAGTTTTGCGGGCTCTGGAAACACCATATATTTT.

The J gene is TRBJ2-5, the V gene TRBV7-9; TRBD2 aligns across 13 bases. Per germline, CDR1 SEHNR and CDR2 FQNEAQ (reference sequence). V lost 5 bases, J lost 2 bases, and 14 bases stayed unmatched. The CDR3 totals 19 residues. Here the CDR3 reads CASSGDTSGGATTQETQYF. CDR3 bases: TGTGCCAGCAGCGGAGATACTAGCGGGGGGGCCACGACACAAGAGACCCAGTACTTC.

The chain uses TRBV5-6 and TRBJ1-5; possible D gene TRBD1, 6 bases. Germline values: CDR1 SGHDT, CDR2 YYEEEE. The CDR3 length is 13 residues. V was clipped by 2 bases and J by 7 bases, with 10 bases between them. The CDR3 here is CASSLTGWQPQHF. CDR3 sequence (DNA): TGTGCCAGCAGCTTAACAGGGTGGCAGCCCCAGCATTTT.

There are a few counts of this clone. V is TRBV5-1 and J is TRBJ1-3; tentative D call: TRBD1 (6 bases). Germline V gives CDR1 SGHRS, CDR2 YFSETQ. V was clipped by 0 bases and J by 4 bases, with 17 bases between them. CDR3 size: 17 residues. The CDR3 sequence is CASSLGRGRVRGNTIYF. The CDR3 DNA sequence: TGCGCCAGCAGCTTGGGCAGGGGAAGGGTGCGAGGAAACACCATATATTTT.

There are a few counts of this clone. The CDR3 nucleotides are TGTGCCAGCAGCCAAGATGTCTCACAGCATAGCAATCAGCCCCAGCATTTT. Translated, it gives CASSQDVSQHSNQPQHF. This rearrangement joins TRBV4-2 to TRBJ1-5; unclear D gene. With 0 bases removed from V and 0 bases from J, the gap between germline ends came to 12 bases. CDR3 length equals 17 residues. Germline lookup yields CDR1 LGHNA and CDR2 YNFKEQ.

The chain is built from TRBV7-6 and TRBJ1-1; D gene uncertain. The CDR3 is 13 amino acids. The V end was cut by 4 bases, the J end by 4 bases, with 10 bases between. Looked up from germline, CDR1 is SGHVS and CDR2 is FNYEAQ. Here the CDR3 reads CASSSTRGTEAFF. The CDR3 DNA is TGTGCCAGCAGCTCCACAAGAGGCACTGAAGCTTTCTTT.

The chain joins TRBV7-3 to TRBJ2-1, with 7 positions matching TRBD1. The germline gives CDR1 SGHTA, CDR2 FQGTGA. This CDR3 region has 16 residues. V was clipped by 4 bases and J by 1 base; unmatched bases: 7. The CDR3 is CASSYRQGSSYNEQFF. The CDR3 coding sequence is TGTGCCAGCAGCTACAGACAGGGCTCATCCTACAATGAGCAGTTCTTC.

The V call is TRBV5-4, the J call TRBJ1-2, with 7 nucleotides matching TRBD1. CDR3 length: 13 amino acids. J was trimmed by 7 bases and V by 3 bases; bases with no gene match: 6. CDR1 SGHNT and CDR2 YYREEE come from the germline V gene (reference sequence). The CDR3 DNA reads TGTGCCAGCAGCTCGCAAGGGGGCTCTGGCTACACCTTC. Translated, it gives CASSSQGGSGYTF. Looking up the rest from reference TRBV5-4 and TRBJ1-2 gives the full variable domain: ETGVTQSPTHLIKTRGQQVTLRCSSQSGHNTVSWYQQALGQGPQFIFQYYREEENGRGNFPPRFSGLQFPNYSSELNVNALELDDSALYLCASSSQGGSGYTFGSGTRLTVV.

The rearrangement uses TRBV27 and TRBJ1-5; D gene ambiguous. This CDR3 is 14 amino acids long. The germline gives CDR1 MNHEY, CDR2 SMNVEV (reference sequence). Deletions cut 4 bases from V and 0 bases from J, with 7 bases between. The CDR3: CASSSAGSNQPQHF. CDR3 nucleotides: TGTGCCAGCAGTTCCGCGGGTAGCAATCAGCCCCAGCATTTT.

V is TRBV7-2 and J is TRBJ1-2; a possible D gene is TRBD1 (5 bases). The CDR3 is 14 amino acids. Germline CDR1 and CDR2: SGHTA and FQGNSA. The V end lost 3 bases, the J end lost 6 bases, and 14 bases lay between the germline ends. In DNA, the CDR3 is TGTGCCAGCAGCTTTTTGGAAGGGGATAATGGCTACACCTTC. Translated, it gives CASSFLEGDNGYTF.

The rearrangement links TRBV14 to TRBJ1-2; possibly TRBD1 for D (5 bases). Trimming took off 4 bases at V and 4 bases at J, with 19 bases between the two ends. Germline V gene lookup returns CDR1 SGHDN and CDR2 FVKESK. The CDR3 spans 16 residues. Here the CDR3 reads CASSRAGGGTIYGYTF. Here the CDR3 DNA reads TGTGCCAGCAGCCGTGCCGGGGGGGGGACGATCTATGGCTACACCTTC.

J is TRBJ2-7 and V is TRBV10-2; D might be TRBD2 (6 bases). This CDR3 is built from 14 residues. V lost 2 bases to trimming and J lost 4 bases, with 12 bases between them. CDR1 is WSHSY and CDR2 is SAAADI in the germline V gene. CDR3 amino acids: CASSEVGLTYEQYF. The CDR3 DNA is TGCGCCAGCAGTGAGGTGGGACTGACTTACGAGCAGTACTTC.

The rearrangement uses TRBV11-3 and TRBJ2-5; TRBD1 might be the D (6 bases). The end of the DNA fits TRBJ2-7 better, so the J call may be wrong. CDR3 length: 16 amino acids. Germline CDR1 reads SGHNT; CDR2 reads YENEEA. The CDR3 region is CASSAAPGTPPLEQYF. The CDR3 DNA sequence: TGTGCCAGCAGCGCGGCGCCTGGGACACCTCCTCTCGAGCAGTACTTC.

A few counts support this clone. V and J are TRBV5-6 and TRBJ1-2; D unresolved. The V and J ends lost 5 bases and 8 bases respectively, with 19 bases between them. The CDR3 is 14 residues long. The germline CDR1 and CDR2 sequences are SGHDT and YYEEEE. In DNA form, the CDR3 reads TGTGCCAGCAGTTCAGAGCCGGGTCGGATAGGCTACACCTTC. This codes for CASSSEPGRIGYTF.

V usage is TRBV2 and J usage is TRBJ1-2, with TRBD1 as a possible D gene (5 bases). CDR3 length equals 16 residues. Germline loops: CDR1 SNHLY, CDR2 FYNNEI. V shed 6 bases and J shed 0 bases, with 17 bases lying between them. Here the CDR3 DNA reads TGTGCCAGCAGCAGGGAAGGGGTTTCGGCTAACTATGGCTACACCTTC. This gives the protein CASSREGVSANYGYTF.

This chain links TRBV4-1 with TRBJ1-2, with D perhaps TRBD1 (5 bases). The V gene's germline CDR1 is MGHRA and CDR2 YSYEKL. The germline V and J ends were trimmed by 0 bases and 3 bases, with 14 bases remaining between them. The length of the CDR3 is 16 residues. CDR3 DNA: TGCGCCAGCAGCCAAGAAGATAGGGTGACAGACTATGGCTACACCTTC. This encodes CASSQEDRVTDYGYTF.

CDR3 sequence (DNA): TGCGCCAGCAGCTTGACAGGCACCGGGGAGCTGTTTTTT. Its translation is CASSLTGTGELFF. V usage is TRBV5-1 and J usage is TRBJ2-2; a weak D match, TRBD1 (5 bases). The V end was cut by 1 base, the J end by 4 bases, with 5 bases between. Germline V gives CDR1 SGHRS, CDR2 YFSETQ. The CDR3 sequence is 13 residues long.

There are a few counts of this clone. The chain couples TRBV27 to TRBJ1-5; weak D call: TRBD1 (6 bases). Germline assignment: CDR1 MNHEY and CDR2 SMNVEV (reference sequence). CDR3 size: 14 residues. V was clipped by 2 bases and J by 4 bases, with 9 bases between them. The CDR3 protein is CASSLRQANQPQHF. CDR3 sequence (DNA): TGTGCCAGCAGTTTACGACAGGCAAATCAGCCCCAGCATTTT.

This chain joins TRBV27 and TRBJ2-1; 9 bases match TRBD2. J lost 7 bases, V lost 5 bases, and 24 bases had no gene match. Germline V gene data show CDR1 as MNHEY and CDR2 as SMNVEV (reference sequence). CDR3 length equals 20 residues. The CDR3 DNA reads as TGTGCCAGCAGTGATTTCCCGGGCTTGTTCCCAGCGGGGGGCATGAATGAGCAGTTCTTC. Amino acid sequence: CASSDFPGLFPAGGMNEQFF.

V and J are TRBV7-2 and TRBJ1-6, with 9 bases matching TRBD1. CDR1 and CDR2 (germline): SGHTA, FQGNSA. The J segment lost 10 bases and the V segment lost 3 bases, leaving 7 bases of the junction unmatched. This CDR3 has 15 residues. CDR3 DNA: TGTGCCAGCAGCTTCACAGGGGGCGCGGGATCACCCCTCCACTTT. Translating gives CASSFTGGAGSPLHF. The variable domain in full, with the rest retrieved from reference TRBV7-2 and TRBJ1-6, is GAGVSQSPSNKVTEKGKDVELRCDPISGHTALYWYRQSLGQGLEFLIYFQGNSAPDKSGLPSDRFSAERTGGSVSTLTIQRTQQEDSAVYLCASSFTGGAGSPLHFGNGTRLTVT.

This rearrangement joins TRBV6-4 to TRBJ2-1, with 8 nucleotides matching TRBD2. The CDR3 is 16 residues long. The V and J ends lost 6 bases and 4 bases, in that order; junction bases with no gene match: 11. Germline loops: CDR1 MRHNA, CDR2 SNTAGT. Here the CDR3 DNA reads TGTGCCAGCAGAGTCCCCTTAGCGGGGCTATACAATGAGCAGTTCTTC. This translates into CASRVPLAGLYNEQFF.

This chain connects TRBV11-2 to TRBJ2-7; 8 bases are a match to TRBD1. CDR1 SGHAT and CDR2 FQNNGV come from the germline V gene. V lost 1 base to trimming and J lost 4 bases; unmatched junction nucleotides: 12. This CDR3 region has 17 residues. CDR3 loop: CASSLVGGSGGFYEQYF. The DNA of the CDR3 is TGTGCCAGCAGCTTAGTTGGAGGGTCAGGGGGCTTTTACGAGCAGTACTTC.